These 15 T cell receptor beta chains share one sample of origin, sequenced in a study of cytomegalovirus exposure and HLA in healthy donors. Primers included in the PCR were 60 Vbeta and 13 Jbeta primers. TCRdb's table, derived via immunoSEQ multiplex PCR, lists solely in-frame clones and lacks some. The table lists roughly 120,000 clones, 77% of them singletons. The sequenced sample consisted of PBMCs. The source is a middle-aged woman in good health and CMV-seropositive.

The chain carries TRBV9 and TRBJ2-2, with TRBD2 matching 7 bases. Germline trimming cut 3 bases from V and 4 bases from J; bases unmatched to any gene: 0. The CDR3 has 13 amino acids. Germline-derived CDR1 and CDR2 are SGDLS and YYNGEE. The CDR3 sequence is CASSGGSTGELFF. The CDR3 nucleotides are TGTGCCAGCAGCGGCGGGAGCACCGGGGAGCTGTTTTTT.

The chain couples TRBV4-2 to TRBJ1-5; D possibly corresponds to TRBD1 (5 bases). V was cut by 0 bases and J by 4 bases, with 10 bases left in between. The germline V gene has CDR1 LGHNA and CDR2 YNFKEQ. The CDR3 is made up of 15 amino acids. The CDR3 DNA reads as TGTGCCAGCAGCCAAGATGATAGGGGTAATCAGCCCCAGCATTTT. It translates to CASSQDDRGNQPQHF.

The chain is built from TRBV29-1 and TRBJ2-1, with TRBD2 matching over 7 bases. The germline V gene encodes CDR1 SQVTM and CDR2 ANQGSEA. The CDR3 sequence is 12 residues long. V shed 7 bases and J 7 bases; nucleotides not matched to a gene: 7. The DNA of the CDR3 is TGCAGCGCGGGGGAGGGGAGGAATGAGCAGTTCTTC. It encodes CSAGEGRNEQFF.

This chain uses TRBV6-1 with TRBJ1-1, with 7 bases matching TRBD1. The CDR3 is made up of 15 amino acids. Germline values: CDR1 MNHNS, CDR2 SASEGT. Trimming removed 7 bases from V and 4 bases from J; junction bases left unmatched: 12. In DNA form, the CDR3 reads TGTGCCAGCACCCTGTGGAGCAGGGGGTCCACTGAAGCTTTCTTT. Its translation: CASTLWSRGSTEAFF.

J is TRBJ2-7 and V is TRBV6-1; 11 bases match TRBD2. CDR3 length: 14 amino acids. J gave up 6 bases and V 4 bases, and 5 bases lay outside the gene matches. The germline gives CDR1 MNHNS, CDR2 SASEGT. DNA of the CDR3: TGTGCCAGCAGTGTTAGCGGGAGGGCCTCCGAGCAGTACTTC. Translation: CASSVSGRASEQYF.

V gene TRBV4-1 combines with J gene TRBJ2-7; D remains unclear. CDR3 length: 15 residues. CDR1 and CDR2 from the germline V gene are MGHRA and YSYEKL. Trimming shortened V by 1 base and J by 3 bases, and 13 bases separated the two germline ends. CDR3: CASSQVGSQNYEQYF. DNA for the CDR3: TGCGCCAGCAGCCAAGTGGGTTCACAGAACTACGAGCAGTACTTC.

V is TRBV5-1 and J is TRBJ2-7; possible D gene TRBD2, 5 bases. Germline CDR1 reads SGHRS; CDR2 reads YFSETQ. With 1 base removed from V and 5 bases from J, the gap between germline ends came to 16 bases. CDR3 length: 15 amino acids. The chain's CDR3 is CASSLTSRSNNEQYF. The DNA for the CDR3 is TGCGCCAGCAGCTTGACTAGTCGGAGTAATAACGAGCAGTACTTC.

V usage is TRBV2 and J usage is TRBJ2-7; 9 bases match TRBD1. CDR3 length: 13 residues. Germline V gene data show CDR1 as SNHLY and CDR2 as FYNNEI. J lost 4 bases, V lost 4 bases, and 2 bases had no gene match. The CDR3 reads CASSVDRGYEQYF. Written as DNA, the CDR3 is TGTGCCAGCAGTGTGGACAGGGGTTACGAGCAGTACTTC.

V is TRBV29-1 and J is TRBJ1-2; 9 bases line up with TRBD1. The CDR3 runs 13 residues. CDR1 and CDR2 from the germline V gene are SQVTM and ANQGSEA. V dropped 7 bases and J dropped 7; count of bases not matched to a gene: 10. CDR3 residues: CSALLQGAVGYTF. The DNA for the CDR3 is TGCAGCGCCTTATTACAGGGGGCAGTTGGCTACACCTTC.

The gene calls are TRBV6-6 and TRBJ2-5, with a possible D match to TRBD2 (6 bases). Trimming took off 7 bases at V and 1 base at J, with 10 bases between the two ends. Germline V lookup: CDR1 MNHNY, CDR2 SVGAGI (reference sequence). The CDR3 totals 13 residues. The CDR3: CASTRDFQETQYF. The CDR3, as DNA: TGTGCCAGCACCCGGGACTTCCAAGAGACCCAGTACTTC.

V and J are TRBV7-9 and TRBJ2-5; D is undetermined. Germline V gives CDR1 SEHNR, CDR2 FQNEAQ (reference sequence). V was clipped by 1 base and J by 1 base, with 10 bases between them. This CDR3 is 15 amino acids long. The CDR3 coding sequence is TGTGCCAGCAGCTTAGTGAGGTCCACCCAAGAGACCCAGTACTTC. It codes for CASSLVRSTQETQYF.

This clone was detected a few times. The chain has TRBV7-9 and TRBJ1-1, with unresolved D. This CDR3 region has 12 residues. Germline V lookup: CDR1 SEHNR, CDR2 FQNEAQ (reference sequence). V was trimmed by 2 bases and J by 7 bases, leaving 8 bases between them. The CDR3 sequence: CASSLFRGEAFF. CDR3 nucleotides: TGTGCCAGCAGCTTATTCCGGGGTGAAGCTTTCTTT. The full variable domain, rest sourced from reference TRBV7-9 and TRBJ1-1, is DTGVSQNPRHKITKRGQNVTFRCDPISEHNRLYWYRQTLGQGPEFLTYFQNEAQLEKSRLLSDRFSAERPKGSFSTLEIQRTEQGDSAMYLCASSLFRGEAFFGQGTRLTVV.

The chain recombines TRBV20-1 with TRBJ2-7; no definite D call. The CDR3 has 11 amino acids. The V gene's germline CDR1 is DFQATT and CDR2 SNEGSKA (reference sequence). The V and J ends lost 0 bases and 6 bases respectively, with 6 bases between them. The CDR3 coding sequence is TGCAGTGCTAGAGACCCTCCCGAGCAGTACTTC. It codes for CSARDPPEQYF.

As for this clone: Other DNA sequences in this sample translate to the same CDR3. V and J are TRBV19 and TRBJ1-1; D is perhaps TRBD1 (6 bases). The CDR3 is 13 residues long. Deletions cut 3 bases from V and 1 base from J, with 6 bases between. CDR1 and CDR2 (germline): LNHDA, SQIVND (reference sequence). The CDR3 is CASSIRGNTEAFF. The CDR3 bases are TGTGCCAGTAGTATCAGGGGGAACACTGAAGCTTTCTTT.

The rearrangement uses TRBV25-1 and TRBJ1-3; D is unclear. Trimming removed 1 base from V and 0 bases from J, with 4 bases in between. Germline CDR1 is MGHDK and CDR2 is SYGVNS. This CDR3 is 14 amino acids long. The CDR3 DNA is TGTGCCAGCAGTGAATCCATCTCTGGAAACACCATATATTTT. Its protein is CASSESISGNTIYF.